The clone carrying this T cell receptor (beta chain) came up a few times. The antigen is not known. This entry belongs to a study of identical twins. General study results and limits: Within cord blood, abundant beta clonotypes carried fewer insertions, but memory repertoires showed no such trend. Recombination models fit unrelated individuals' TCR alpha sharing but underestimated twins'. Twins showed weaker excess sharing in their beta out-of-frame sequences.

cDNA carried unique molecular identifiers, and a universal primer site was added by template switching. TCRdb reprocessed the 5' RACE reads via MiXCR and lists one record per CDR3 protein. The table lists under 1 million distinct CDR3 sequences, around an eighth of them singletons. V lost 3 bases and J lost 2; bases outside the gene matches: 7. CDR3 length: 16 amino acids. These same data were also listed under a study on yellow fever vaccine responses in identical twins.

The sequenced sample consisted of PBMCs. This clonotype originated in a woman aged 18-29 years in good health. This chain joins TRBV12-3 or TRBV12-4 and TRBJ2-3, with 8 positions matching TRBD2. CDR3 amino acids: CASSFWLAGHTDTQYF. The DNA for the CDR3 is TGTGCCAGCAGTTTTTGGCTAGCGGGCCACACAGATACGCAGTATTTT.